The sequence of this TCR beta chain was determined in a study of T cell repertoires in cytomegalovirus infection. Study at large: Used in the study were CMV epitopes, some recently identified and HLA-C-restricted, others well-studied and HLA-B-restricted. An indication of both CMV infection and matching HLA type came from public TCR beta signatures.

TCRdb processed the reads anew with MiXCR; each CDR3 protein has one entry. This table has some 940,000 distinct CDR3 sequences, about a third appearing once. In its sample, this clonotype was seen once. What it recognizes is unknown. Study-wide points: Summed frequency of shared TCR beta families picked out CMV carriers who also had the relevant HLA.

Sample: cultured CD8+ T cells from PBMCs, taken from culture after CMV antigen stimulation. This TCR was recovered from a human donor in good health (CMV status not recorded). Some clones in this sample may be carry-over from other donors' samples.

CDR3 bases: TGTGCCAGCAGCCAAGACGCACTAGCGGGGGGTTACAATGAGCAGTTCTTC. Its protein is CASSQDALAGGYNEQFF. V and J are TRBV14 and TRBJ2-1; 12 bases align to TRBD2. Trimming took 0 bases from V and 4 from J; bases not matched to a gene: 4. Per germline, CDR1 SGHDN and CDR2 FVKESK. The CDR3 contains 17 residues.